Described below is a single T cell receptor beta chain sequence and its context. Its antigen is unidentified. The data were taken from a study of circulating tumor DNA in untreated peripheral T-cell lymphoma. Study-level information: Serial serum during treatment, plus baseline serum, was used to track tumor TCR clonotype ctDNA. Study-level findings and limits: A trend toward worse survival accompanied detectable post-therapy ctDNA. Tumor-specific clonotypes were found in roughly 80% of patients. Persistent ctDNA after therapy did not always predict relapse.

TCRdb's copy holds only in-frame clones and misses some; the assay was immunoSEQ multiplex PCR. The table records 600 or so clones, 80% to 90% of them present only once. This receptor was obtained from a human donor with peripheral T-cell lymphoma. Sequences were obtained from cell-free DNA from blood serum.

The CDR3 region is CASSPPARGTQYF. The DNA for the CDR3 is TGTGCCAGCAGTCCCCCTGCTCGGGGGACCCAGTACTTC. This chain links TRBV6-5 with TRBJ2-5; D is perhaps TRBD2 (5 bases). This CDR3 region has 13 residues. V lost 5 bases and J 7 bases, leaving 14 bases between the germline ends. CDR1 and CDR2 (germline): MNHEY, SVGAGI.